The sequence of this T cell receptor (beta chain) was determined in a study of blood T cell repertoires in COVID-19. Germline assignment: CDR1 SGHTA and CDR2 FQGTGA. Trimming took 5 bases from V and 5 from J, leaving 15 bases between them. The CDR3 covers 15 residues. Produced via immunoSEQ multiplex PCR; TCRdb's table is partial and in-frame only. The sample lists 110,000 or so clones, around 85% occurring once. Followed over time, Seattle patients had been enrolled while infection was active. The sequencing sample was made of peripheral blood. The J gene is TRBJ2-2, the V gene TRBV7-3; possible D gene TRBD1, 7 bases. The source is a woman aged 60-75 years with COVID-19, enrolled during active disease. Here the CDR3 reads CASSPHQGGTGELFF. The CDR3 DNA sequence: TGTGCCAGCAGCCCTCATCAGGGGGGAACCGGGGAGCTGTTTTTT.